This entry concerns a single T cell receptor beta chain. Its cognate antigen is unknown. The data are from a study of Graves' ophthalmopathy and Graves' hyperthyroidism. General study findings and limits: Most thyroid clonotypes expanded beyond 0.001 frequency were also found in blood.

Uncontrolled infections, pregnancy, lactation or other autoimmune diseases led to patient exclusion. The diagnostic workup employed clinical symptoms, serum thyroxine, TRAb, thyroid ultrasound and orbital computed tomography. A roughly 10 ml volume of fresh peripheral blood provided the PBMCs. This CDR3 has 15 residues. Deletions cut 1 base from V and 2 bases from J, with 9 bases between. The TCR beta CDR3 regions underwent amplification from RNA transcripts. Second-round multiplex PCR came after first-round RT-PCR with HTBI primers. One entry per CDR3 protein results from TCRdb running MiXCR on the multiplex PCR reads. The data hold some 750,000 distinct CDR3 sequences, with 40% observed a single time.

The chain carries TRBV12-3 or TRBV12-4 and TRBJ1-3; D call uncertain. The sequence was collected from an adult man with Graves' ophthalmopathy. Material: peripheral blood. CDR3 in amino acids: CASSLERTPGNTIYF. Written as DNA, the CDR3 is TGTGCCAGCAGTTTAGAGAGAACCCCTGGAAACACCATATATTTT.